Each of the 8 T cell receptor beta chains below was sequenced from the same sample in a study of regulatory T cells in long-lasting Graves disease. Indicated time point: newly diagnosed GD, antithyroid drugs for less than 3 months. PBMCs provided the RNA from which the TCR library was made. Arm-PCR with iRepertoire HTBI primers amplified the CDR3 regions for these TCR beta libraries. From the multiplex PCR reads, TCRdb called clonotypes with MiXCR, one entry per CDR3 protein. The sample lists around 250,000 distinct CDR3 sequences, 20% to 25% occurring once. Material: peripheral blood mononuclear cells (PBMCs), obtained at new diagnosis, from a patient treated with antithyroid drugs. These TCRs come from a female donor with Graves disease.

This clonotype has a count of ten or more. As DNA, the CDR3 is TGCAGTGCTAGGGCGGGGACTAGCGGAACAGGAGATACGCAGTATTTT. It encodes CSARAGTSGTGDTQYF. The V and J genes are TRBV20-1 and TRBJ2-3; 11 positions agree with TRBD2. V shed 3 bases and J 5 bases; nucleotides not matched to a gene: 10. Germline-derived CDR1 and CDR2 are DFQATT and SNEGSKA (reference sequence). This CDR3 spans 16 amino acids.

The rearrangement links TRBV20-1 to TRBJ2-1, with TRBD2 identical over 10 bases. V shed 0 bases, J shed 9 bases, and the junction held 8 bases outside the gene matches. The CDR3 totals 15 residues. CDR1 is DFQATT and CDR2 is SNEGSKA in the germline V gene (reference sequence). In DNA form, the CDR3 reads TGCAGTGCTAGAGATCAGCGGGAGGGCTATCTTGAGCAGTTCTTC. Encoded protein: CSARDQREGYLEQFF.

This chain uses TRBV6-2 or TRBV6-3 with TRBJ2-1, with 10 bases lining up with TRBD1. V trimming: 1 base; J trimming: 6 bases; junction bases outside the gene matches: 3. Germline CDR1 reads MNHEY; CDR2 reads SVGEGT. This CDR3 is 15 amino acids long. The CDR3 sequence: CASSYYWTGGNEQFF. As DNA, the CDR3 is TGTGCCAGCAGTTACTATTGGACAGGGGGCAATGAGCAGTTCTTC.

This clonotype occurred many times. The gene calls are TRBV6-1 and TRBJ2-7; 10 bases map to TRBD1. The length of the CDR3 is 14 residues. Losses at the gene ends were 8 bases for V and 2 bases for J; bases not matched to a gene: 6. CDR1 is MNHNS and CDR2 is SASEGT in the germline V gene. The CDR3 sequence: CASGVGQGPYEQYF. CDR3 in DNA: TGTGCCAGCGGGGTGGGACAGGGGCCCTACGAGCAGTACTTC.

The CDR3 loop reads CASSLTGQPTDTQYF. DNA of the CDR3: TGTGCCAGCAGCTTGACGGGACAACCAACAGATACGCAGTATTTT. The chain recombines TRBV5-6 with TRBJ2-3, with a weak D call TRBD1 (6 bases). The CDR3 is made up of 15 amino acids. V was trimmed by 1 base and J by 3 bases, leaving 12 bases between them. The germline gives CDR1 SGHDT, CDR2 YYEEEE.

The chain is built from TRBV6-4 and TRBJ2-3; D tentatively fits TRBD1 or TRBD2 (5 bases each). Germline V gene data show CDR1 as MRHNA and CDR2 as SNTAGT. The CDR3 totals 13 residues. The V gene lost 5 bases and the J gene lost 9 bases, with 15 bases spanning the gap. The CDR3 here is CASSYEGLSTQYF. In DNA form, the CDR3 reads TGTGCCAGCAGTTACGAGGGGTTGAGCACGCAGTATTTT.

The chain employs TRBV3-1 and TRBJ1-1; 10 bases are a match to TRBD1. This CDR3 has 16 amino acids. The germline V gene encodes CDR1 LGHDT and CDR2 YNNKEL (reference sequence). The J segment lost 4 bases and the V segment lost 6 bases, leaving 11 bases of the junction unmatched. The CDR3 sequence is CASSWTGGRLGTEAFF. The CDR3 DNA reads TGTGCCAGCAGTTGGACAGGGGGTAGGCTTGGCACTGAAGCTTTCTTT.

This clonotype was recorded at least ten times. The chain has TRBV5-1 and TRBJ1-5, with TRBD1 matching 9 bases. V gave up 5 bases and J gave up 2 bases; unmatched junction bases: 5. The V gene's germline CDR1 is SGHRS and CDR2 YFSETQ. The CDR3 length is 15 residues. The DNA of the CDR3 is TGCGCCAGCAGACCGCGGACAGGGGGCAATCAGCCCCAGCATTTT. It encodes CASRPRTGGNQPQHF.